The 4 T cell receptor beta chains listed next were all sequenced from one sample in a study of blood T cell repertoires in COVID-19. The method was immunoSEQ multiplex PCR; TCRdb's version includes in-frame clones alone and lacks a portion of them. This table has 270,000 or so clones, under 90% appearing once. Sequencing input: peripheral blood. These receptors were collected from a woman aged 60-70 years with active or convalescent COVID-19.

CDR3 sequence (DNA): TGTGCCAGCTCAGACAGGGCTGAAAAACTGTTTTTT. Protein product: CASSDRAEKLFF. The chain couples TRBV18 to TRBJ1-4; the match to TRBD1 covers 7 bases. This CDR3 contains 12 residues. The V gene's germline CDR1 is KGHSH and CDR2 LQKENI. V shed 5 bases and J 7 bases; nucleotides not matched to a gene: 1.

This clone was recorded once. V is TRBV29-1 and J is TRBJ2-7; 9 bases agree with TRBD1. V dropped 6 bases and J dropped 6; count of bases not matched to a gene: 12. Per the germline V gene, CDR1 is SQVTM and CDR2 is ANQGSEA. The CDR3 covers 14 residues. CDR3 region: CSVAPGTGSREQYF. The CDR3 DNA is TGCAGCGTCGCCCCCGGGACAGGGAGTCGCGAGCAGTACTTC.

The chain employs TRBV11-3 and TRBJ2-1; a weak D match, TRBD2 (6 bases). This CDR3 comprises 16 residues. V lost 0 bases and J lost 7, with 16 bases in between. Germline CDR1 reads SGHNT; CDR2 reads YENEEA. The CDR3 region has the DNA TGTGCCAGCAGCTTAGATACAGTACAAGGAGGGAATGAGCAGTTCTTC. Protein: CASSLDTVQGGNEQFF. Full variable domain (remainder filled in from reference TRBV11-3 and TRBJ2-1): EAGVVQSPRYKIIEKKQPVAFWCNPISGHNTLYWYLQNLGQGPELLIRYENEEAVDDSQLPKDRFSAERLKGVDSTLKIQPAELGDSAVYLCASSLDTVQGGNEQFFGPGTRLTVL.

This chain uses TRBV9 with TRBJ1-4; no clear D gene. There are 12 residues in the CDR3. Germline CDR1 SGDLS, CDR2 YYNGEE. Trimming removed 4 bases at V and 10 bases at J, with 11 bases between. CDR3 sequence (DNA): TGTGCCAGCAGCACCCGCTCGGGAAAACTGTTTTTT. It specifies CASSTRSGKLFF.